Described below is a single TCR beta chain sequence and its context. This CDR3 spans 14 amino acids. V lost 1 base to trimming and J lost 5 bases, with 9 bases between them. CDR1 and CDR2 from the germline V gene are SSHAT and FNYEAQ (reference sequence). This sample stems from a study of T-cell memory formation after mild COVID-19. TCRdb itself ran the 5' RACE reads through MiXCR, one entry per CDR3 protein. The data hold hundreds of thousands of distinct CDR3 sequences, with 13% to 15% observed a single time. J is TRBJ2-1 and V is TRBV7-7, with D unclear. This clonotype was obtained from a man between 18 and 29 years old who had mild COVID-19 (a few samples of this study predate the infection). Cell type and time point are not known. The sample comprised PBMCs or a T cell subset sorted from them (not recorded which). DNA of the CDR3: TGTGCCAGCAGCTTAGACGGACGAGACAATGAGCAGTTCTTC. It codes for CASSLDGRDNEQFF.